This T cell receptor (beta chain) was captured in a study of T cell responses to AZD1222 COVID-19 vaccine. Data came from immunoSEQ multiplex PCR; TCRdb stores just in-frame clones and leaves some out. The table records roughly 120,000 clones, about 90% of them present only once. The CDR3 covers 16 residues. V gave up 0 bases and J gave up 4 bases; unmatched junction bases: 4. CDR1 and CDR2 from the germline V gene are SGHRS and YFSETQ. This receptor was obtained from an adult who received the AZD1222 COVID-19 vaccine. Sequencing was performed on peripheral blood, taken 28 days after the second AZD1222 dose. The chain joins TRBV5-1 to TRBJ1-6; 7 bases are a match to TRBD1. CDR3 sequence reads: CASSLEGGQYNSPLHF. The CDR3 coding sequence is TGCGCCAGCAGCTTGGAAGGGGGACAGTATAATTCACCCCTCCACTTT.